Each of the 18 T cell receptor beta chains below was sequenced from the same sample in a study of OX40 agonist ivuxolimab in advanced cancers. The method behind the library was the immunoSEQ multiplex PCR assay. Entries here come from immuneACCESS through TCRdb and include only in-frame sequences with V and J called. Some clones fail to appear in such tables; in the studies checked, an unresolved V gene covers under half of the shortfall, and the cause of the remainder is unknown. Recorded for this sample are 55,000 to 80,000 clones; approximately 84% of them occurred a single time. The ten largest clones capture 9.8% of the sample. The sample in question was CD4+ or CD8+ T cells sorted from blood, obtained in a trial of the OX40 agonist ivuxolimab. The source is an adult with an advanced solid tumor such as melanoma, head and neck, liver or kidney cancer.

In the case of this clone: The same CDR3 arises from other DNA sequences in this sample as well. This chain links TRBV29-1 with TRBJ1-1, with a possible D match to TRBD1 (5 bases). Germline V gives CDR1 SQVTM, CDR2 ANQGSEA. The length of the CDR3 is 15 residues. V was clipped by 6 bases and J by 0 bases, with 17 bases between them. The CDR3 DNA follows: TGCAGCGTAGGTCCGGGGTGGGGCATGAACACTGAAGCTTTCTTT. As protein: CSVGPGWGMNTEAFF. Drawing the rest from reference TRBV29-1 and TRBJ1-1, the complete variable domain is SAVISQKPSRDICQRGTSLTIQCQVDSQVTMMFWYRQQPGQSLTLIATANQGSEATYESGFVIDKFPISRPNLTFSTLTVSNMSPEDSSIYLCSVGPGWGMNTEAFFGQGTRLTVV.

The chain links TRBV2 to TRBJ2-7; D is possibly TRBD1 (5 bases). CDR1 is SNHLY and CDR2 is FYNNEI in the germline V gene. The CDR3 spans 13 residues. Trimming took off 8 bases at V and 5 bases at J, with 16 bases between the two ends. This CDR3 reads CASQYQGSDEQYF. CDR3 nucleotides: TGTGCCAGCCAATACCAGGGATCGGACGAGCAGTACTTC.

The chain couples TRBV2 to TRBJ1-2; possible D gene TRBD1, 5 bases. Between the trimmed V and J ends, which lost 7 bases and 5 bases, there was a span of 17 bases. Germline loops: CDR1 SNHLY, CDR2 FYNNEI. The CDR3 covers 14 residues. CDR3 bases: TGTGCCAGCACTACAGGAGTGCTCGTTTATGGCTACACCTTC. Translated: CASTTGVLVYGYTF.

This clone appeared a single time. The genes are TRBV13 and TRBJ2-1, with 12 bases that match TRBD2. The CDR3 loop spans 16 amino acids. The germline V gene has CDR1 PRHDT and CDR2 FYEKMQ (reference sequence). V dropped 4 bases and J dropped 8; count of bases not matched to a gene: 9. DNA of the CDR3: TGTGCCAGCAGCTCCTACCTAGCGGGAGGGCCGGATGAGCAGTTCTTC. It codes for CASSSYLAGGPDEQFF.

The rearrangement uses TRBV5-1 and TRBJ2-3; 7 bases line up with TRBD1. The CDR3 has 16 residues. Germline V lookup: CDR1 SGHRS, CDR2 YFSETQ. Losses at the gene ends were 4 bases for V and 2 bases for J; bases not matched to a gene: 10. The CDR3 bases are TGCGCCAGCAGCCCATGGACAGGTGCCATCACAGATACGCAGTATTTT. Its protein is CASSPWTGAITDTQYF.

This clone was picked up one time. The chain recombines TRBV7-8 with TRBJ2-7, with 7 bases fitting TRBD2. J was trimmed by 3 bases and V by 2 bases; bases with no gene match: 4. The CDR3 is 14 amino acids. Germline V gives CDR1 SGHVS, CDR2 FQNEAQ. CDR3 coding DNA: TGTGCCAGCAGCTTATCGGGGGGTCTCTACGAGCAGTACTTC. Its translation is CASSLSGGLYEQYF.

This chain joins TRBV7-2 and TRBJ1-2; possible D gene TRBD1, 6 bases. CDR1 and CDR2 (germline): SGHTA, FQGNSA. The CDR3 has 14 amino acids. V was clipped by 3 bases and J by 5 bases, with 13 bases between them. In DNA, the CDR3 is TGTGCCAGCAGCTTTGAGGGGGGCAAATATGGCTACACCTTC. The encoded protein is CASSFEGGKYGYTF. The full variable domain, completed using reference TRBV7-2 and TRBJ1-2, is GAGVSQSPSNKVTEKGKDVELRCDPISGHTALYWYRQSLGQGLEFLIYFQGNSAPDKSGLPSDRFSAERTGGSVSTLTIQRTQQEDSAVYLCASSFEGGKYGYTFGSGTRLTVV.

V is TRBV28 and J is TRBJ2-3; 8 bases map to TRBD1. CDR1 and CDR2 from the germline V gene are MDHEN and SYDVKM. This CDR3 is 17 amino acids long. V lost 5 bases to trimming and J lost 5 bases; unmatched junction nucleotides: 15. The chain's CDR3 is CASSPASMGTGQDTQYF. CDR3 sequence (DNA): TGTGCCAGCAGTCCAGCTTCAATGGGGACAGGACAAGATACGCAGTATTTT.

CDR3 DNA: TGTGCCAGCAGCTCCGAGGGGGGATTCTCCGAGCAGTACTTC. The encoded protein is CASSSEGGFSEQYF. This chain joins TRBV7-6 and TRBJ2-7, with D possibly being TRBD1 or TRBD2 (6 bases each). The germline V gene encodes CDR1 SGHVS and CDR2 FNYEAQ. The V end was cut by 4 bases, the J end by 6 bases, with 16 bases between. The CDR3 sequence is 14 residues long.

The chain uses TRBV27 and TRBJ2-1; TRBD1 aligns across 7 bases. V shed 3 bases and J 3 bases; nucleotides not matched to a gene: 2. Germline V CDR1 and CDR2: MNHEY, SMNVEV (reference sequence). This CDR3 is 14 amino acids long. The CDR3 DNA is TGTGCCAGCAGTTTTGGGACAGACTACAATGAGCAGTTCTTC. Residues: CASSFGTDYNEQFF.

CDR3 nucleotides: TGTGCCAGTTCGGACACCGATTATGGCTACACCTTC. Encoded protein: CASSDTDYGYTF. This chain joins TRBV19 and TRBJ1-2; TRBD1 might be the D (5 bases). This CDR3 has 12 residues. Deletions cut 8 bases from V and 5 bases from J, with 12 bases between. CDR1 and CDR2 from the germline V gene are LNHDA and SQIVND (reference sequence). Full variable domain (missing parts from reference TRBV19 and TRBJ1-2): DGGITQSPKYLFRKEGQNVTLSCEQNLNHDAMYWYRQDPGQGLRLIYYSQIVNDFQKGDIAEGYSVSREKKESFPLTVTSAQKNPTAFYLCASSDTDYGYTFGSGTRLTVV.

The chain uses TRBV7-6 and TRBJ2-3; 9 nucleotides agree with TRBD1. The CDR3 is made up of 16 amino acids. Per germline, CDR1 SGHVS and CDR2 FNYEAQ. With V trimmed by 5 bases and J by 3 bases, 9 bases remained unmatched. The CDR3 region is CASSLRTGQGTDTQYF. CDR3 in DNA: TGTGCCAGCAGCCTAAGAACGGGACAGGGTACAGATACGCAGTATTTT.

In the case of this clone: One end of the junction does not line up with germline, which may come from a read error. CDR3 bases: TGTGCTAGCAGCCTCAGACTAGCGGAACAAGAGACCCAGTACTTC. It specifies CASSLRLAEQETQYF. This rearrangement joins TRBV7-7 to TRBJ2-5; 9 bases are shared with TRBD2. Germline CDR1 and CDR2: SSHAT and FNYEAQ (reference sequence). CDR3 length: 15 amino acids.

This clone was counted a few times. This rearrangement joins TRBV30 to TRBJ1-6, with TRBD1 as a possible D gene (6 bases). CDR1 GTSNPN and CDR2 SVGIG come from the germline V gene (reference sequence). This CDR3 has 12 amino acids. Deletions cut 4 bases from V and 7 bases from J, with 8 bases between. In DNA form, the CDR3 reads TGTGCCTGGAAAAGGGGGAATTCACCCCTCCACTTT. This sequence encodes CAWKRGNSPLHF.

The chain uses TRBV6-1 and TRBJ2-7; 10 positions agree with TRBD1. Trimming cost V 2 bases and J 3 bases; bases outside gene matches: 4. This CDR3 has 15 residues. In germline, CDR1 is MNHNS, CDR2 SASEGT. The CDR3 spells CASSERGTGDYEQYF. The CDR3 DNA sequence: TGTGCCAGCAGTGAACGTGGGACAGGGGACTACGAGCAGTACTTC.

This clone was seen only a few times. The rearrangement links TRBV6-6 to TRBJ2-7; D is possibly TRBD1 or TRBD2 (6 bases each). Germline values: CDR1 MNHNY, CDR2 SVGAGI (reference sequence). V was cut by 7 bases and J by 5 bases, with 18 bases left in between. The CDR3 runs to 14 residues. In nucleotides, the CDR3 is TGTGCCAGCACCTTATTCGGGGGCGGGAACGAGCAGTACTTC. As protein: CASTLFGGGNEQYF.

This clone occurred a few times. V gene TRBV18 combines with J gene TRBJ1-5; D unclear. The ends were cut back, 2 bases at V and 1 base at J, with 6 bases in the middle. The CDR3 has 14 amino acids. Germline V gene lookup returns CDR1 KGHSH and CDR2 LQKENI. In nucleotides, the CDR3 is TGTGCCAGCTCACCAGGGATGAGCAATCAGCCCCAGCATTTT. Residues: CASSPGMSNQPQHF.

This clone was detected a few times. Other DNA variants within this sample encode the same CDR3. This chain links TRBV9 with TRBJ2-3, with a possible D match to TRBD1 (7 bases). V was cut by 0 bases and J by 3 bases, with 11 bases left in between. The length of the CDR3 is 15 residues. From germline, CDR1 is SGDLS and CDR2 YYNGEE. The CDR3 DNA is TGTGCCAGCAGCGTAGAACAGGGGAGGACAGATACGCAGTATTTT. Translation: CASSVEQGRTDTQYF.